Presented here are 21 T cell receptor beta chains from one specimen sequenced in a study of cytomegalovirus exposure and HLA in healthy donors. The PCR made use of 60 Vbeta and 13 Jbeta primers. Assay: immunoSEQ multiplex PCR; the TCRdb copy retains only in-frame clones and omits some. The table lists some 200,000 clones, 81% of them singletons. Sequenced sample: PBMCs. These receptors came from a woman aged 30 to 39 in good health and CMV-seronegative.

With respect to this clone: The junction does not match germline at one end; this may be a read error. The chain carries TRBV7-8 and TRBJ2-7, with D hard to call. Germline CDR1 reads SGHVS; CDR2 reads FQNEAQ. The CDR3 runs to 14 residues. CDR3 nucleotide sequence: TGTGCCGGCAGCACTACGACCAGATTCTACGAGCAGTACTTC. Its protein product is CAGSTTTRFYEQYF.

The chain couples TRBV11-2 to TRBJ2-3, with D unclear. Trimming left V 2 bases short and J 4 bases short, with 16 bases between. Germline CDR1 and CDR2: SGHAT and FQNNGV. The CDR3 is made up of 16 amino acids. The CDR3 is CASSLLSNPSADTQYF. The CDR3 DNA is TGTGCCAGCAGCTTACTGTCGAATCCAAGCGCAGATACGCAGTATTTT.

V and J are TRBV5-4 and TRBJ1-1; the match to TRBD1 covers 7 bases. The CDR3 runs 13 residues. Germline CDR1 is SGHNT and CDR2 is YYREEE (reference sequence). The trim removed 0 bases at V and 10 bases at J, leaving 6 bases unmatched. CDR3 amino acids: CASSLEKGARAFF. CDR3 nucleotides: TGTGCCAGCAGCTTGGAGAAGGGGGCGCGAGCTTTCTTT. Combining the CDR3 with reference TRBV5-4 and TRBJ1-1 gives the whole variable domain ETGVTQSPTHLIKTRGQQVTLRCSSQSGHNTVSWYQQALGQGPQFIFQYYREEENGRGNFPPRFSGLQFPNYSSELNVNALELDDSALYLCASSLEKGARAFFGQGTRLTVV.

A word on this clone: At one end the junction does not follow the germline gene, possibly because of a read error. The chain combines TRBV7-7 with TRBJ2-7, with 7 bases that match TRBD2. This CDR3 contains 15 residues. Germline V gene data show CDR1 as SSHAT and CDR2 as FNYEAQ (reference sequence). For the CDR3, the DNA is TGTGCTAGCAGCTTAGGGGAGGGTTCCTCCTACGAGCAGTACTTC. Its protein product is CASSLGEGSSYEQYF. Variable domain in full (rest from reference TRBV7-7 and TRBJ2-7): GAGVSQSPRYKVTKRGQDVTLRCDPISSHATLYWYQQALGQGPEFLTYFNYEAQPDKSGLPSDRFSAERPEGSISTLTIQRTEQRDSAMYRCASSLGEGSSYEQYFGPGTRLTVT.

The J gene is TRBJ1-1, the V gene TRBV30, with unresolved D. The CDR3 has 12 amino acids. V was trimmed by 1 base and J by 5 bases, leaving 8 bases between them. Germline V CDR1 and CDR2: GTSNPN, SVGIG (reference sequence). CDR3 nucleotide sequence: TGTGCCTGGAGTGAACAGACGACTGAAGCTTTCTTT. This encodes CAWSEQTTEAFF.

The chain links TRBV2 to TRBJ2-7, with D possibly TRBD1 on 5 matching bases. The V and J ends lost 4 bases and 5 bases respectively, with 18 bases between them. This CDR3 has 15 amino acids. Germline V gives CDR1 SNHLY, CDR2 FYNNEI. The CDR3 nucleotides read TGTGCCAGCAGTGTTTCAGGGAAACCTGCTCACGAGCAGTACTTC. Encoded protein: CASSVSGKPAHEQYF.

The gene calls are TRBV5-1 and TRBJ1-5, with a tentative D call TRBD1 (5 bases). Per the germline V gene, CDR1 is SGHRS and CDR2 is YFSETQ. V gave up 4 bases and J gave up 1 base, with 9 bases separating them. CDR3 length equals 14 residues. The CDR3 region is CASSPSGSNQPQHF. In DNA form, the CDR3 reads TGCGCCAGCAGCCCCTCAGGGAGCAATCAGCCCCAGCATTTT.

The CDR3 loop is CASSLEYYVGQGLYGYTF. CDR3 in DNA: TGTGCCAGCAGCTTGGAGTATTATGTAGGACAGGGCCTCTATGGCTACACCTTC. The chain has TRBV5-8 and TRBJ1-2; TRBD1 matches at 8 bases. In germline, CDR1 is SGHTS, CDR2 YDEGEE. This CDR3 has 18 amino acids. With 0 bases clipped from V and 4 bases from J, the junction kept 14 bases outside the gene matches.

This clone was detected a few times. The genes are TRBV27 and TRBJ2-7; TRBD1 agrees at 7 bases. The junction had 2 bases not matched to a gene; V was cut back by 6 bases and J by 0 bases. Germline assignment: CDR1 MNHEY and CDR2 SMNVEV (reference sequence). The CDR3 consists of 13 residues. Here the CDR3 DNA reads TGTGCCAGCAGCGCAGGGGGCTCCTACGAGCAGTACTTC. This encodes CASSAGGSYEQYF.

The V call is TRBV7-2, the J call TRBJ2-1; TRBD1 matches at 8 bases. The CDR3 has 15 residues. Germline V CDR1 and CDR2: SGHTA, FQGNSA. J was trimmed by 0 bases and V by 5 bases; bases with no gene match: 3. CDR3 amino acids: CASSPGQGSYNEQFF. In DNA form, the CDR3 reads TGTGCCAGCAGCCCCGGACAGGGCTCCTACAATGAGCAGTTCTTC.

J is TRBJ2-7 and V is TRBV2, with D perhaps matching TRBD1 (5 bases). V gave up 2 bases and J gave up 0 bases, with 11 bases separating them. The length of the CDR3 is 15 residues. Germline V gene lookup returns CDR1 SNHLY and CDR2 FYNNEI. The CDR3 DNA reads as TGTGCCAGCAGTGAAACAGGAGCTAGCTCCTACGAGCAGTACTTC. It is translated as CASSETGASSYEQYF.

This CDR3 reads CASSYSGEKLFF. In DNA, the CDR3 is TGTGCCAGCAGTTACTCGGGCGAAAAACTGTTTTTT. The chain employs TRBV6-6 and TRBJ1-4; D call uncertain. The V end lost 0 bases, the J end lost 8 bases, and 4 bases lay between the germline ends. Germline V gives CDR1 MNHNY, CDR2 SVGAGI (reference sequence). The CDR3 runs to 12 residues.

The CDR3 sequence is CASSEAVARSQHF. As DNA, the CDR3 is TGTGCCAGCAGTGAAGCGGTAGCCAGGTCCCAGCATTTT. The chain combines TRBV6-5 with TRBJ1-5, with D hard to call. CDR1 and CDR2 from the germline V gene are MNHEY and SVGAGI. CDR3 length: 13 residues. Trimming removed 5 bases at V and 11 bases at J, with 16 bases between.

The chain couples TRBV28 to TRBJ1-5, with TRBD1 identical over 7 bases. V trimming: 3 bases; J trimming: 8 bases; junction bases outside the gene matches: 10. Per the germline V gene, CDR1 is MDHEN and CDR2 is SYDVKM. This CDR3 has 15 residues. CDR3 nucleotide sequence: TGTGCCAGCAGTTTTCAACAGGGGTTCGCGAAGCCCCAGCATTTT. Translating gives CASSFQQGFAKPQHF.

V usage is TRBV7-2 and J usage is TRBJ1-1, with D unclear. V gave up 1 base and J gave up 5 bases, with 11 bases separating them. CDR3 length equals 14 residues. The germline V gene encodes CDR1 SGHTA and CDR2 FQGNSA. CDR3 in amino acids: CASSLGHSRTEAFF. The CDR3 nucleotides are TGTGCCAGCAGCTTAGGGCATTCCCGTACTGAAGCTTTCTTT.

The chain carries TRBV7-3 and TRBJ2-1; 9 nucleotides line up with TRBD2. The CDR3 contains 16 residues. The germline gives CDR1 SGHTA, CDR2 FQGTGA. V lost 5 bases to trimming and J lost 8 bases; unmatched junction nucleotides: 13. DNA for the CDR3: TGTGCCAGCAGCCTCACCGGGACTAGCACGACCTATGAGCAGTTCTTC. It codes for CASSLTGTSTTYEQFF.

V and J are TRBV19 and TRBJ2-6, with TRBD1 matching over 8 bases. From germline, CDR1 is LNHDA and CDR2 SQIVND (reference sequence). V was clipped by 3 bases and J by 4 bases; unmatched bases: 2. CDR3 length: 15 residues. The CDR3 region is CASSMTGVGANVLTF. The CDR3 nucleotides are TGTGCCAGTAGTATGACAGGGGTCGGGGCCAACGTCCTGACTTTC.

V is TRBV6-5 and J is TRBJ1-4, with 8 bases lining up with TRBD1. With 6 bases clipped from V and 4 bases from J, the junction kept 4 bases outside the gene matches. Germline V gene sequence: CDR1 MNHEY, CDR2 SVGAGI. The CDR3 runs 14 residues. The CDR3 is CASSPGQGNEKLFF. Written as DNA, the CDR3 is TGTGCCAGCAGCCCAGGACAGGGTAATGAAAAACTGTTTTTT.

This clone was seen more than once but under ten times. The V gene is TRBV4-1, the J gene TRBJ2-7; no firm D call. Trimming removed 4 bases from V and 2 bases from J, with 15 bases in between. Looked up from germline, CDR1 is MGHRA and CDR2 is YSYEKL. The CDR3 consists of 15 residues. DNA of the CDR3: TGCGCCAGCAGCCGACAAGACGTCCAGGCCTACGAGCAGTACTTC. It translates to CASSRQDVQAYEQYF.

This clone was seen a few times. The V gene is TRBV4-1, the J gene TRBJ2-3; the match to TRBD2 covers 7 bases. Looked up from germline, CDR1 is MGHRA and CDR2 is YSYEKL. V shed 2 bases, J shed 3 bases, and the junction held 8 bases outside the gene matches. CDR3 size: 16 residues. Here the CDR3 reads CASSQLTLGGTDTQYF. CDR3 nucleotide sequence: TGCGCCAGCAGCCAACTAACCCTCGGGGGGACAGATACGCAGTATTTT.

The J gene is TRBJ1-2, the V gene TRBV7-9; D may be TRBD1 (5 bases). The V gene lost 3 bases and the J gene lost 6 bases, with 17 bases spanning the gap. The germline CDR1 and CDR2 sequences are SEHNR and FQNEAQ (reference sequence). This CDR3 comprises 15 residues. The CDR3 region has the DNA TGTGCCAGCAGCTTGGCAGGGCAGAGGTCGGATGGCTACACCTTC. Protein: CASSLAGQRSDGYTF.